This entry lists 18 T cell receptor beta chains sequenced from one sample in a study of blood T cell repertoires in COVID-19. TCRdb's table, derived via immunoSEQ multiplex PCR, lists solely in-frame clones and lacks some. This repertoire shows tens of thousands of clones, around 91% found once; its top ten account for more than 7%. The sample consisted of peripheral blood. The origin of the receptors is a human donor in a cohort sampled during active COVID-19.

The V gene is TRBV5-1, the J gene TRBJ1-4, with 9 positions matching TRBD1. V was clipped by 3 bases and J by 8 bases; unmatched bases: 14. Looked up from germline, CDR1 is SGHRS and CDR2 is YFSETQ. CDR3 size: 17 residues. CDR3 residues: CASSSGDRVVLEEKLFF. CDR3 DNA sequence: TGCGCCAGCAGCTCTGGGGACAGGGTGGTTCTCGAGGAAAAACTGTTTTTT.

The count of this clone is one. The rearrangement links TRBV24-1 to TRBJ1-2, with 11 bases fitting TRBD1. The CDR3 spans 18 residues. Germline assignment: CDR1 KGHDR and CDR2 SFDVKD. The junction had 13 bases not matched to a gene; V was cut back by 4 bases and J by 4 bases. The CDR3 DNA is TGTGCCACCAGTGAGAGTAGGACAGGGGGCGAGATTGGCTATGGCTACACCTTC. Translation gives CATSESRTGGEIGYGYTF.

The genes are TRBV2 and TRBJ2-7, with 7 nucleotides matching TRBD2. The germline gives CDR1 SNHLY, CDR2 FYNNEI. The CDR3 is 14 amino acids. J lost 1 base, V lost 4 bases, and 4 bases had no gene match. CDR3 region: CASSAGGGSYEQYF. The CDR3 nucleotides read TGTGCCAGCAGTGCCGGCGGGGGATCCTACGAGCAGTACTTC.

V and J are TRBV9 and TRBJ1-5, with TRBD1 as a possible D gene (6 bases). The V and J ends lost 4 bases and 6 bases respectively, with 11 bases between them. There are 13 residues in the CDR3. Per germline, CDR1 SGDLS and CDR2 YYNGEE. The CDR3 region has the DNA TGTGCCAGCAGCCTAACAGGGTCTCAGCCCCAGCATTTT. Translation gives CASSLTGSQPQHF.

The chain links TRBV5-1 to TRBJ1-2; D perhaps matches TRBD1 (5 bases). Germline CDR1 and CDR2: SGHRS and YFSETQ. The CDR3 runs 14 residues. The V gene lost 0 bases and the J gene lost 4 bases, with 10 bases spanning the gap. The CDR3 DNA reads TGCGCCAGCAGCTTGGAGGGGCAGCTCTATGGCTACACCTTC. It encodes CASSLEGQLYGYTF.

V gene TRBV27 combines with J gene TRBJ1-5, with D hard to call. V was trimmed by 2 bases and J by 4 bases, leaving 6 bases between them. The CDR3 runs to 13 residues. Germline assignment: CDR1 MNHEY and CDR2 SMNVEV (reference sequence). The CDR3 DNA reads TGTGCCAGCAGTTTAGCCCAGAATCAGCCCCAGCATTTT. This translates into CASSLAQNQPQHF.

Only a few counts were recorded for this clone. This chain links TRBV9 with TRBJ1-2; 9 bases agree with TRBD1. CDR3 length: 14 amino acids. The trim removed 3 bases at V and 3 bases at J, leaving 3 bases unmatched. Germline CDR1 is SGDLS and CDR2 is YYNGEE. The CDR3 sequence is CASSDGQGYYGYTF. CDR3 DNA: TGTGCCAGCAGCGACGGACAGGGGTACTATGGCTACACCTTC.

This clone appeared a single time. The chain recombines TRBV27 with TRBJ1-1; D is ambiguous. V was clipped by 5 bases and J by 1 base, with 8 bases between them. CDR3 length: 13 residues. CDR1 and CDR2 from the germline V gene are MNHEY and SMNVEV (reference sequence). The CDR3 spells CASSDYTNTEAFF. The CDR3 coding sequence is TGTGCCAGCAGTGACTATACGAACACTGAAGCTTTCTTT.

CDR3 sequence reads: CASSFGLAGGYEQYF. CDR3 nucleotide sequence: TGTGCCAGCAGTTTTGGGCTAGCGGGGGGCTACGAGCAGTACTTC. This rearrangement joins TRBV27 to TRBJ2-7, with TRBD2 identical over 11 bases. The junction had 4 bases not matched to a gene; V was cut back by 3 bases and J by 3 bases. This CDR3 spans 15 amino acids. CDR1 and CDR2 from the germline V gene are MNHEY and SMNVEV (reference sequence).

CDR3 sequence reads: CASSLERTYTEAFF. DNA for the CDR3: TGTGCCAGCAGCTTGGAACGGACTTACACTGAAGCTTTCTTT. The V gene is TRBV5-6, the J gene TRBJ1-1; D is unresolved. Trimming shortened V by 0 bases and J by 3 bases, and 9 bases separated the two germline ends. CDR1 and CDR2 (germline): SGHDT, YYEEEE. This CDR3 is built from 14 residues.

The chain carries TRBV4-1 and TRBJ2-7, with a possible D match to TRBD2 (6 bases). The CDR3 covers 14 residues. From germline, CDR1 is MGHRA and CDR2 YSYEKL. V was pared by 4 bases and J by 2 bases, with 12 bases between. The CDR3 sequence is CASSLGGRTYEQYF. The CDR3 region has the DNA TGCGCCAGCAGCCTGGGGGGACGGACCTACGAGCAGTACTTC.

This chain links TRBV9 with TRBJ2-7; a weak D match, TRBD2 (6 bases). The CDR3 contains 14 residues. With 4 bases removed from V and 5 bases from J, the gap between germline ends came to 16 bases. Germline CDR1 SGDLS, CDR2 YYNGEE. The CDR3 spells CASSPRLDFHEQYF. CDR3 DNA sequence: TGTGCCAGCAGCCCACGACTAGACTTCCACGAGCAGTACTTC. Variable domain in full (rest from reference TRBV9 and TRBJ2-7): DSGVTQTPKHLITATGQRVTLRCSPRSGDLSVYWYQQSLDQGLQFLIQYYNGEERAKGNILERFSAQQFPDLHSELNLSSLELGDSALYFCASSPRLDFHEQYFGPGTRLTVT.

V is TRBV2 and J is TRBJ1-1; 9 bases match TRBD1. The trim removed 5 bases at V and 6 bases at J, leaving 13 bases unmatched. The V gene's germline CDR1 is SNHLY and CDR2 FYNNEI. The CDR3 extends over 16 amino acids. CDR3 in amino acids: CASSSRTGERRAEAFF. CDR3 coding DNA: TGTGCCAGCAGTTCCCGGACAGGGGAAAGAAGGGCTGAAGCTTTCTTT.

This clone occurred once. V is TRBV6-5 and J is TRBJ1-2; perhaps TRBD1 as D (5 bases). Trimming removed 6 bases from V and 5 bases from J, with 13 bases in between. Germline assignment: CDR1 MNHEY and CDR2 SVGAGI. CDR3 length: 13 amino acids. Written as DNA, the CDR3 is TGTGCCAGCAGGATGGGGGGAAAATATGGCTACACCTTC. This encodes CASRMGGKYGYTF.

The rearrangement links TRBV3-1 (or the pseudogene TRBV3-2) to TRBJ2-7, with 12 bases fitting TRBD2. The germline V gene encodes CDR1 LGHDT and CDR2 YNNKEL (reference sequence). Trimming removed 1 base from V and 2 bases from J; junction bases left unmatched: 0. CDR3 size: 15 residues. The CDR3 is CASSQGTSGAYEQYF. The CDR3 nucleotides are TGTGCCAGCAGCCAAGGGACTAGCGGGGCCTACGAGCAGTACTTC.

J is TRBJ2-1 and V is TRBV30; 15 bases are shared with TRBD2. CDR3 length: 18 amino acids. Germline CDR1 GTSNPN, CDR2 SVGIG (reference sequence). Trimming cost V 1 base and J 4 bases; bases outside gene matches: 8. CDR3 DNA: TGTGCCTGGAGTGCCCCGGGACTAGCGGGGGGACTATACAATGAGCAGTTCTTC. Translating it yields CAWSAPGLAGGLYNEQFF.

The rearrangement links TRBV13 to TRBJ2-7; 15 bases line up with TRBD2. CDR1 and CDR2 from the germline V gene are PRHDT and FYEKMQ (reference sequence). V shed 5 bases, J shed 0 bases, and the junction held 2 bases outside the gene matches. The CDR3 runs 16 residues. The chain's CDR3 is CASSMGLAGGSYEQYF. CDR3 in DNA: TGTGCCAGCAGCATGGGACTAGCGGGGGGCTCCTACGAGCAGTACTTC.

The CDR3 loop is CASSQVGTGGARYGYTF. DNA of the CDR3: TGTGCCAGCAGCCAAGTCGGGACAGGGGGCGCCCGGTATGGCTACACCTTC. The rearrangement links TRBV9 to TRBJ1-2, with 12 bases aligning to TRBD1. V lost 4 bases, J lost 5 bases, and 12 bases stayed unmatched. Looked up from germline, CDR1 is SGDLS and CDR2 is YYNGEE. This CDR3 spans 17 amino acids.